A single TCR beta chain is shown here with its context. There is no known antigen for this receptor. There are no base qualities to consult, and no much larger clone falls within one base. The immunoSEQ Assay, a bias-controlled multiplex PCR, was used to amplify TCRbeta CDR3 regions from genomic DNA. On the authors' methods: Nucleated cell counts per sample were estimated from amplification of reference gene primers within the assay. Sequence reads were collapsed and filtered to measure the absolute abundance of every unique TCRbeta CDR3 rearrangement. For each sample, productive Simpson clonality was calculated as the square root of Simpson's diversity index across productive rearrangements. TCRdb took this table from immuneACCESS and kept in-frame rearrangements with V and J called. Such tables lack part of the clones; where checked against another copy, unresolved V genes explain under half of the gap, and the rest is unexplained. Clone size and V and J calls were adopted from that table, with D and trimming inferred from the DNA. A total of some 190,000 clones appear in this sample, 80% of them only once. The ten largest account for approximately 14% of the sample.

According to the germline V gene (reference sequence), CDR1 reads LNHDA and CDR2 reads SQIVND. The CDR3 sequence holds 14 residues, the cysteine and phenylalanine included. The DNA shown is the 42-base CDR3, in frame from base 1. Here V drops 4 bases and J drops 10 bases, and the junction holds 6 bases not matched to any gene. The entry originates in a study of blood T cell repertoires in COVID-19 (dated by TCRdb to the early 2020s). With respect to the entire study: Samples from collaborators originated in the United States, Italy and Spain and spanned both the acute and convalescent phases of COVID-19. The material from the prospective study consisted of cDNA or gDNA derived from T cells, B-cell-depleted T cells, or PBMCs. The samples were drawn from the first 160 participants of the ongoing ImmuneRACE study and from roughly 1,300 subjects provided by 6 global collaborators. Nearly every sample came with metadata listing a de-identified subject ID, COVID-19 status, age in years and sex. The repertoires were made available in a free public database intended to serve as a resource for research on the immune response to SARS-CoV-2. The dataset comprised deeply sampled blood TCRbeta repertoires from subjects exposed to, actively infected with, or recovered from COVID-19. Where HLA class I and class II types were available, the types were taken from metadata supplied by the sample provider, not from assay-based typing. Paper-wide results and their limitations: How much clinical and demographic metadata was included differed by source and by participant, and the metadata was provided uncurated.

In the prospective study, participants were roughly 18 to 100 years old, resided in approximately 25 geographic areas of the United States, and were enrolled through a virtual design. Cohort assignment in the prospective study relied on participant-reported clinical history from a screening survey and a study questionnaire. Exposed participants had been in contact, within 2 weeks of entering the study, with a person who had a PCR-confirmed or clinician-diagnosed case of COVID-19. In the prospective study, mobile phlebotomists collected whole blood, serum and a nasopharyngeal or oropharyngeal swab from each participant. Prospective study participants could optionally give additional blood draws and questionnaires over an approximately 2-month period. Before DNA extraction, blood samples from the prospective study were shipped at room temperature or frozen.

The V and J segments used are TRBV19 and TRBJ1-6, with 8 junctional bases fitting TRBD1. This clonotype was obtained from a man aged 60-69 years who had been exposed to COVID-19. The sequencing input was PBMCs or T cells enriched from blood (not recorded which). The nucleotide sequence reads TGTGCCAGTAGTACGACAGGGGTTGGATCACCCCTCCACTTT. Its amino acids are CASSTTGVGSPLHF.